This is a list of T cell receptor beta chains from one sample in a study of T-cell reconstitution after alpha-beta-depleted transplantation in children. In TCRdb, the PCR reads were re-called with MiXCR into one record per CDR3 protein. The data contain over 100,000 distinct CDR3 sequences, roughly 7.1% of them singletons. Sequenced here: PBMCs, sampled before TCRalphabeta/CD19-depleted stem cell transplant. Receptor source: a boy between 2 and 10 years old with acute lymphoblastic leukemia, due to receive a stem cell transplant. Each CDR3 is given with its conserved first and last residue. Fields, in order: J gene, V gene, clone size, CDR3 length, D gene, CDR3 protein, CDR3 DNA. The D gene is left open where the match is weak. Clone size appears in some rows only: once, few, many, or a class for an expanded clone.

J: TRBJ2-7
V: TRBV5-1
size: NA
length: 12
D: NA
CDR3: CASSLEAREQYF
DNA: TGCGCCAGCAGCTTGGAAGCGAGGGAGCAGTACTTC

J: TRBJ2-3
V: TRBV4-1
size: NA
length: 17
D: NA
CDR3: CASSQDWSPIRGDTQYF
DNA: TGCGCCAGCAGCCAAGATTGGTCTCCAATACGGGGAGATACGCAGTATTTT

J: TRBJ2-1
V: TRBV12-5
size: many
length: 13
D: NA
CDR3: CASGLVGVNEQFF
DNA: TGTGCTAGTGGTTTGGTCGGGGTAAATGAGCAGTTCTTC

J: TRBJ2-2
V: TRBV7-2
size: many
length: 13
D: NA
CDR3: CASSLESGGELFF
DNA: TGTGCCAGCAGCTTAGAGTCAGGGGGGGAGCTGTTTTTT

J: TRBJ2-7
V: TRBV6-1
size: many
length: 14
D: NA
CDR3: CASGRRGGPDQQYF
DNA: TGTGCCAGCGGGCGAAGGGGGGGGCCCGACCAGCAGTACTTC

J: TRBJ2-7
V: TRBV3-1
size: NA
length: 15
D: NA
CDR3: CASSPGGLSSYEQYF
DNA: TGTGCCAGCAGCCCCGGGGGGCTGAGCTCCTACGAGCAGTACTTC

J: TRBJ2-7
V: TRBV20-1
size: many
length: 15
D: TRBD1
CDR3: CSARDTRTGVYEQYF
DNA: TGCAGTGCTAGAGATACCAGGACAGGGGTCTACGAGCAGTACTTC

J: TRBJ2-3
V: TRBV7-8
size: few
length: 15
D: NA
CDR3: CASSWWPGATDTQYF
DNA: TGTGCCAGCAGCTGGTGGCCCGGGGCCACAGATACGCAGTATTTT

J: TRBJ2-1
V: TRBV5-1
size: many
length: 12
D: NA
CDR3: CASPGATNEQFF
DNA: TGCGCCAGCCCGGGAGCTACAAATGAGCAGTTCTTC

J: TRBJ2-7
V: TRBV6-2/TRBV6-3
size: NA
length: 14
D: NA
CDR3: CASSYILSSYEQYF
DNA: TGTGCCAGCAGTTACATCCTGAGCTCCTACGAGCAGTACTTC

J: TRBJ1-1
V: TRBV19
size: NA
length: 14
D: NA
CDR3: CASSTDRQNVEAFF
DNA: TGTGCCAGTAGTACCGACAGACAGAACGTTGAAGCTTTCTTT

J: TRBJ1-1
V: TRBV6-4
size: NA
length: 14
D: TRBD1
CDR3: CASAPRTGGTEAFF
DNA: TGTGCCAGCGCGCCCAGAACAGGGGGCACTGAAGCTTTCTTT

J: TRBJ2-3
V: TRBV7-9
size: many
length: 15
D: TRBD2
CDR3: CASSSSGSAGDTQYF
DNA: TGTGCCAGCAGCTCTAGCGGGTCGGCGGGTGATACGCAGTATTTT

J: TRBJ2-1
V: TRBV6-2/TRBV6-3
size: many
length: 16
D: TRBD1
CDR3: CASRPPSTSETGEQFF
DNA: TGTGCCAGCAGACCCCCCTCCACCTCGGAGACAGGGGAGCAGTTCTTC

J: TRBJ2-1
V: TRBV7-9
size: many
length: 14
D: NA
CDR3: CASSLRVPYNEQFF
DNA: TGTGCCAGCAGCTTACGGGTCCCCTACAATGAGCAGTTCTTC

J: TRBJ2-6
V: TRBV6-1
size: few
length: 16
D: TRBD1
CDR3: CASIGQGVSGANVLTF
DNA: TGTGCCAGCATTGGACAGGGGGTCTCTGGGGCCAACGTCCTGACTTTC

J: TRBJ2-3
V: TRBV20-1
size: few
length: 13
D: NA
CDR3: CSARLTSTDTQYF
DNA: TGCAGTGCTAGACTAACTAGCACAGATACGCAGTATTTT

J: TRBJ1-2
V: TRBV5-5
size: few
length: 12
D: NA
CDR3: CASKARDGGYTF
DNA: TGTGCCAGCAAGGCCAGGGACGGTGGCTACACCTTC

J: TRBJ2-7
V: TRBV19
size: medium-sized
length: 12
D: NA
CDR3: CASSIGGHEQYF
DNA: TGTGCCAGTAGTATCGGGGGCCACGAGCAGTACTTC

J: TRBJ2-4
V: TRBV2
size: few
length: 14
D: NA
CDR3: CASTWTGTKNIQYF
DNA: TGTGCCAGCACCTGGACGGGGACCAAAAACATTCAGTACTTC

J: TRBJ1-2
V: TRBV20-1
size: few
length: 12
D: NA
CDR3: CSATSGGGGYTF
DNA: TGCAGTGCCACATCCGGGGGCGGTGGCTACACCTTC

J: TRBJ2-5
V: TRBV6-1
size: NA
length: 15
D: TRBD2
CDR3: CASRARLAGQETQYF
DNA: TGTGCCAGCAGAGCCCGACTAGCGGGGCAAGAGACCCAGTACTTC

J: TRBJ2-7
V: TRBV7-2
size: many
length: 17
D: TRBD2
CDR3: CASSLVGLAGGLLEQYF
DNA: TGTGCCAGCAGCTTAGTAGGGCTAGCGGGGGGCCTCCTGGAGCAGTACTTC

J: TRBJ2-5
V: TRBV5-1
size: many
length: 15
D: TRBD2
CDR3: CASSDSGASQETQYF
DNA: TGCGCCAGCAGCGATAGCGGGGCATCCCAAGAGACCCAGTACTTC

J: TRBJ2-7
V: TRBV7-2
size: many
length: 19
D: TRBD2
CDR3: CASSHPGTSGARSRYEQYF
DNA: TGTGCCAGCAGCCACCCCGGGACTAGCGGGGCCCGGTCCCGTTACGAGCAGTACTTC

J: TRBJ2-2
V: TRBV5-5
size: many
length: 17
D: TRBD2
CDR3: CASRLGFRGVFTGELFF
DNA: TGTGCCAGCAGACTCGGTTTTCGGGGGGTATTCACCGGGGAGCTGTTTTTT

J: TRBJ2-5
V: TRBV10-3
size: many
length: 14
D: TRBD1
CDR3: CATGDRDGQETQYF
DNA: TGTGCCACCGGGGACAGGGACGGTCAAGAGACCCAGTACTTC

J: TRBJ1-5
V: TRBV6-5
size: many
length: 16
D: NA
CDR3: CASRSRVEVSNQPQHF
DNA: TGTGCCAGCAGAAGTAGGGTGGAGGTGAGCAATCAGCCCCAGCATTTT

J: TRBJ2-1
V: TRBV4-1
size: NA
length: 17
D: NA
CDR3: CASSPHGEGGLHNEQFF
DNA: TGCGCCAGCAGCCCCCACGGGGAGGGGGGCCTTCACAATGAGCAGTTCTTC

J: TRBJ2-3
V: TRBV5-1
size: many
length: 15
D: NA
CDR3: CASNVGGSGTDTQYF
DNA: TGCGCCAGCAATGTGGGGGGTTCTGGCACAGATACGCAGTATTTT

J: TRBJ1-4
V: TRBV7-2
size: many
length: 13
D: TRBD1
CDR3: CASRDRANEKLFF
DNA: TGTGCCAGCAGGGACAGGGCTAATGAAAAACTGTTTTTT

J: TRBJ2-3
V: TRBV14
size: many
length: 15
D: NA
CDR3: CASSPFGGPTDTQYF
DNA: TGTGCCAGCAGCCCCTTCGGGGGGCCCACAGATACGCAGTATTTT